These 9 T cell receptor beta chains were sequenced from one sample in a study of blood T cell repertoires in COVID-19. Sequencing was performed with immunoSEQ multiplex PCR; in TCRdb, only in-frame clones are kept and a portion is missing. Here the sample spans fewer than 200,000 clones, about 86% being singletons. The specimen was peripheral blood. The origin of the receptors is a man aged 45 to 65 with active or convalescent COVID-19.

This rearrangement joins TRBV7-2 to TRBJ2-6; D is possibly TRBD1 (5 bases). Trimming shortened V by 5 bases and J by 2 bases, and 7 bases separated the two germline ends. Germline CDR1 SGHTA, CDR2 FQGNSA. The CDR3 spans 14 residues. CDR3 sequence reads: CASSPDTGANVLTF. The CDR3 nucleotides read TGTGCCAGCAGCCCGGACACTGGGGCCAACGTCCTGACTTTC.

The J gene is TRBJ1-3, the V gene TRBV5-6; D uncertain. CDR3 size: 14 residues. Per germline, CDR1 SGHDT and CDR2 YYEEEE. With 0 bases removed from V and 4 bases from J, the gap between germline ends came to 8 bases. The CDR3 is CASSLDGSGNTIYF. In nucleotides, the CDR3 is TGTGCCAGCAGCTTGGACGGGTCCGGAAACACCATATATTTT.

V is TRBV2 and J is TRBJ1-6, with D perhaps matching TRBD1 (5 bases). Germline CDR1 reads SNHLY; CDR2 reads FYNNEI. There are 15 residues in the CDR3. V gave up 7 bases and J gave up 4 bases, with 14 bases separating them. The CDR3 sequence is CASKGGVGYNSPLHF. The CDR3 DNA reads TGTGCCAGCAAAGGAGGGGTAGGTTATAATTCACCCCTCCACTTT.

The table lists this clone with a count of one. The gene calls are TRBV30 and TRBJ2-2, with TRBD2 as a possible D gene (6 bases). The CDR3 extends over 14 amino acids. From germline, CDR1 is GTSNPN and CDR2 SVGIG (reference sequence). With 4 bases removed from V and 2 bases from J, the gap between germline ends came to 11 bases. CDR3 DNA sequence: TGTGCCTGGATTAGCGGATTTAACACCGGGGAGCTGTTTTTT. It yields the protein CAWISGFNTGELFF.

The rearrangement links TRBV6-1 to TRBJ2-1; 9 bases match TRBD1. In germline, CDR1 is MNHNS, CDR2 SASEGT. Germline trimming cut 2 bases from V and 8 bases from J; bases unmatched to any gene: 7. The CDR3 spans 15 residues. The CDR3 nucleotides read TGTGCCAGCAGTGAATCCGGGACAGGGTTTTATGAGCAGTTCTTC. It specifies CASSESGTGFYEQFF.

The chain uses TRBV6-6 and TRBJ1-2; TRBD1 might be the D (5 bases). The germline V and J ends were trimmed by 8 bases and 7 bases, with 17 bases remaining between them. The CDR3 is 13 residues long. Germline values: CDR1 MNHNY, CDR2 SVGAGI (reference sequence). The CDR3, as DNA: TGTGCCAGCTCCCCCTCAGGGCAAGGTGGCTACACCTTC. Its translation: CASSPSGQGGYTF.

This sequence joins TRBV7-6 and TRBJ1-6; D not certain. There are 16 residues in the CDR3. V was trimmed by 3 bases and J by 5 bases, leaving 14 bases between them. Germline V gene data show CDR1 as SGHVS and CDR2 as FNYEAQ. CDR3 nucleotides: TGTGCCAGCAGCTTTATGAGGGTAGAGGATAATTCACCCCTCCACTTT. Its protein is CASSFMRVEDNSPLHF.

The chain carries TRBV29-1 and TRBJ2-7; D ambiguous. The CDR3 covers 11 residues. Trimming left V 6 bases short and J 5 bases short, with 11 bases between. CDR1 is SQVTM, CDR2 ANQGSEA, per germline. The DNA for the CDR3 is TGCAGCGTACAGAAGAGTGACGAGCAGTACTTC. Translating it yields CSVQKSDEQYF.

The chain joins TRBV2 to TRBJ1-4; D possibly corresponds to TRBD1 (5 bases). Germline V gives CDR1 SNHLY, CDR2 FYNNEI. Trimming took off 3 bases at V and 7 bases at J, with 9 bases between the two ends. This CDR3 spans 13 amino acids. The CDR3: CASSDGGSEKLFF. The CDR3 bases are TGTGCCAGCAGTGATGGGGGGAGTGAAAAACTGTTTTTT. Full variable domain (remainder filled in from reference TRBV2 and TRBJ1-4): EPEVTQTPSHQVTQMGQEVILRCVPISNHLYFYWYRQILGQKVEFLVSFYNNEISEKSEIFDDQFSVERPDGSNFTLKIRSTKLEDSAMYFCASSDGGSEKLFFGSGTQLSVL.